The rows below give T cell receptor beta chains drawn from one sample of a study of shared clonotypes between healthy human individuals. The method was immunoSEQ multiplex PCR; TCRdb's version includes in-frame clones alone and lacks a portion of them. The sample has about 680,000 clones, less than 80% seen once. Sequenced material: memory CD4+ T cells sorted from blood. These receptors all stem from a woman in her thirties in good health. Both conserved end residues are trimmed from each CDR3. Fields, in order: V gene, CDR3 protein.

TRBV6-1 ASSEPGLARYEQY
TRBV7-9 ASSLSYGSGANVLT
TRBV6-5 ASRKGTSGANVLT
TRBV9 ASSESGLAVDTQY
TRBV11-2 ASSYPPRGRGGTEAF
TRBV7-8 ASSATGVGY
TRBV4-2 ASTHPDRPNEKLF
TRBV6-4 ASRGTTNEQF
TRBV7-9 ASSEMDQPQH
TRBV5-4 ASSFQAGQTYEQY
TRBV27 ASSPWTGSTSTEAF
TRBV28 ASEDHNEQF
TRBV6-1 ASSEFVRLDYGYT
TRBV21-1 ASSRTPGTEAF
TRBV4-1 ASSQANLVVFGELF
TRBV15 ATSRGLDREAKNIQY
TRBV29-1 SVNRGPSSSNQPQH
TRBV27 ASRQTVNSYNEQF
TRBV11-1 ASSLISSYEQY
TRBV5-1 ASSLLGRGGTDTQY
TRBV2 ASSGVGEKLF
TRBV5-1 ASRIIGETQY
TRBV28 ASSLPSGRGSEQF
TRBV6-6 ASSYSGGGQPQH
TRBV15 ATSRVLPRGRGGTGELF
TRBV2 ASRAGLAADTQY
TRBV18 ASSPQDHNEQF
TRBV5-4 ASSLGGSGANVLT
TRBV18 ASSPKSQGPEAF
TRBV6-5 ASSYTSGSASEQF
TRBV28 ASSIRYRGGNQPQH
TRBV7-8 ASSPILARVGGNEQF
TRBV7-2 ASSSQRDSYEQY
TRBV19 ASSIGRGPAADTQY
TRBV29-1 SVLGALLTEQY
TRBV5-4 ASSSAGVGDTQY
TRBV6-5 ASSSDKNYGYT
TRBV15 ATSLTGAKNIQY
TRBV27 ASSLRGPGNTIY
TRBV6-1 ASSEVFSGSSYEQY
TRBV7-6 ASSPTGTALNTEAF
TRBV18 ASSRSGSGANVLT
TRBV5-4 ASSIGLAGGSDTQY
TRBV4-1 ASSRFAGSYEQY
TRBV29-1 SVAFLAGNTGELF
TRBV5-4 ASSPDRAGHEQY
TRBV4-2 ASSPLSGRAHEQY
TRBV6-1 ASSETGGGNQPQH
TRBV5-1 ASSLGPGQEAQY